The 21 T cell receptor beta chains in this list originate from one sample, sequenced in a study of T cells after yellow fever vaccination. TCRdb reprocessed the 5' RACE reads with MiXCR, giving one entry per CDR3 protein. The profile shows some 560,000 distinct CDR3 sequences, roughly 21% of them singletons. The sequenced sample was PBMCs, obtained 15 days after the yellow fever booster vaccination. These receptor sequences come from a man aged 30 to 39 who received the YFV17D yellow fever vaccine.

This sequence joins TRBV13 and TRBJ2-3; D uncertain. Germline CDR1 is PRHDT and CDR2 is FYEKMQ (reference sequence). The V end lost 5 bases, the J end lost 8 bases, and 14 bases lay between the germline ends. The CDR3 sequence is 13 residues long. CDR3 sequence: CASSPRSVFTQYF. The CDR3 DNA reads as TGTGCCAGCAGCCCCCGCTCCGTTTTTACGCAGTATTTT.

This chain uses TRBV20-1 with TRBJ2-5; D is perhaps TRBD2 (6 bases). Trimming removed 3 bases at V and 2 bases at J, with 13 bases between. The CDR3 consists of 14 residues. Germline CDR1 reads DFQATT; CDR2 reads SNEGSKA (reference sequence). CDR3 sequence reads: CSASRLVIQETQYF. The CDR3 DNA is TGCAGTGCTAGCCGACTAGTGATACAAGAGACCCAGTACTTC.

V and J are TRBV6-2 or TRBV6-3 and TRBJ2-7; D may be TRBD2 (5 bases). V was clipped by 2 bases and J by 1 base, with 18 bases between them. The CDR3 loop spans 17 amino acids. Germline V gene sequence: CDR1 MNHEY, CDR2 SVGEGT. The DNA for the CDR3 is TGTGCCAGCAGTTACCAGCGGTCGATCGGAAGGTCCTACGAGCAGTACTTC. This encodes CASSYQRSIGRSYEQYF.

The chain couples TRBV28 to TRBJ2-3; 8 positions agree with TRBD2. The germline CDR1 and CDR2 sequences are MDHEN and SYDVKM. CDR3 length: 17 residues. J gave up 4 bases and V 7 bases, and 16 bases lay outside the gene matches. The CDR3 DNA reads as TGTGCCAGCATCCGCCGAGGGGGTGGCGGGAGGTCAGATACGCAGTATTTT. Its translation: CASIRRGGGGRSDTQYF.

This clonotype came up once. The V gene is TRBV15, the J gene TRBJ2-5; D ambiguous. This CDR3 spans 15 amino acids. The germline V gene encodes CDR1 LNHNV and CDR2 YYDKDF (reference sequence). V was trimmed by 1 base and J by 1 base, leaving 10 bases between them. CDR3 sequence reads: CATSRVWGSQETQYF. In DNA form, the CDR3 reads TGTGCCACCAGCAGAGTTTGGGGATCCCAAGAGACCCAGTACTTC.

The J gene is TRBJ2-3, the V gene TRBV6-1, with a weak D call TRBD2 (6 bases). This CDR3 has 15 residues. The ends were cut back, 6 bases at V and 5 bases at J, with 18 bases in the middle. The germline CDR1 and CDR2 sequences are MNHNS and SASEGT. CDR3 residues: CASRELGGRGDTQYF. CDR3 sequence (DNA): TGTGCCAGCAGAGAACTGGGGGGAAGAGGAGATACGCAGTATTTT.

The J gene is TRBJ2-7, the V gene TRBV11-2; TRBD2 matches 16 bases. The CDR3 contains 19 residues. The V and J ends lost 5 bases and 0 bases, in that order; junction bases with no gene match: 10. Germline V gives CDR1 SGHAT, CDR2 FQNNGV. This CDR3 reads CASSPRWGLAGGGSYEQYF. The CDR3 DNA reads TGTGCCAGCAGCCCCCGCTGGGGACTAGCGGGAGGGGGCTCCTACGAGCAGTACTTC.

This clonotype was recorded a few times. The V and J genes are TRBV7-7 and TRBJ2-5, with D unresolved. The V gene's germline CDR1 is SSHAT and CDR2 FNYEAQ (reference sequence). With 1 base removed from V and 0 bases from J, the gap between germline ends came to 6 bases. CDR3 length equals 14 residues. As DNA, the CDR3 is TGTGCCAGCAGCTTAGAGCCGCACCAAGAGACCCAGTACTTC. Translation: CASSLEPHQETQYF.

The CDR3: CASREGQGPYEQYF. CDR3 coding DNA: TGTGCCAGCAGAGAGGGACAGGGCCCCTACGAGCAGTACTTC. J is TRBJ2-7 and V is TRBV12-3 or TRBV12-4, with TRBD1 matching 9 bases. Germline trimming cut 6 bases from V and 2 bases from J; bases unmatched to any gene: 5. This CDR3 is 14 amino acids long.

In this sample, this clonotype turned up a few times. J is TRBJ2-4 and V is TRBV6-1; the D is unclear. Germline CDR1 is MNHNS and CDR2 is SASEGT. With 5 bases removed from V and 0 bases from J, the gap between germline ends came to 5 bases. This CDR3 is 13 amino acids long. CDR3 sequence: CASSREAKNIQYF. The CDR3 DNA is TGTGCCAGCAGTAGGGAAGCCAAAAACATTCAGTACTTC.

This clonotype occurred a few times. This rearrangement joins TRBV5-1 to TRBJ2-2; maybe TRBD2 (6 bases). Per germline, CDR1 SGHRS and CDR2 YFSETQ. This CDR3 has 14 residues. V lost 8 bases and J lost 4, with 15 bases in between. CDR3 DNA sequence: TGCGCCAGTTCTGCCCCGGGAGCCACCGGGGAGCTGTTTTTT. As protein: CASSAPGATGELFF. Together with reference TRBV5-1 and TRBJ2-2, the CDR3 gives the full variable domain: KAGVTQTPRYLIKTRGQQVTLSCSPISGHRSVSWYQQTPGQGLQFLFEYFSETQRNKGNFPGRFSGRQFSNSRSEMNVSTLELGDSALYLCASSAPGATGELFFGEGSRLTVL.

V and J are TRBV30 and TRBJ2-7, with 10 bases aligning to TRBD2. Germline assignment: CDR1 GTSNPN and CDR2 SVGIG (reference sequence). The ends lost 1 base at V and 0 bases at J; junction bases unmatched: 9. The CDR3 length is 17 residues. CDR3 residues: CAWSAKRLAGYSYEQYF. CDR3 sequence (DNA): TGTGCCTGGAGTGCTAAGAGACTAGCGGGCTACTCCTACGAGCAGTACTTC.

The V gene is TRBV7-9, the J gene TRBJ2-7; TRBD2 matches 10 bases. CDR1 and CDR2 from the germline V gene are SEHNR and FQNEAQ (reference sequence). The V and J ends lost 3 bases and 1 base, in that order; junction bases with no gene match: 6. This CDR3 has 16 residues. CDR3 sequence (DNA): TGTGCCAGCAGCTTCGGGCTAGCGGGAGCGTCCTACGAGCAGTACTTC. Translation gives CASSFGLAGASYEQYF.

The J gene is TRBJ2-3, the V gene TRBV2, with TRBD1 identical over 7 bases. The V segment lost 11 bases and the J segment 6 bases; nucleotides outside the gene matches: 11. CDR3 size: 13 residues. The germline gives CDR1 SNHLY, CDR2 FYNNEI. This CDR3 reads CAGLTGFRDTQYF. CDR3 coding DNA: TGTGCCGGTTTGACAGGGTTCAGGGATACGCAGTATTTT.

The gene calls are TRBV7-9 and TRBJ2-2, with unresolved D. Germline V CDR1 and CDR2: SEHNR, FQNEAQ (reference sequence). V lost 5 bases and J lost 5, with 18 bases in between. The CDR3 sequence is 16 residues long. CDR3 loop: CASSQSSRSQTGELFF. The CDR3 bases are TGTGCCAGCAGCCAATCATCCCGGTCACAGACCGGGGAGCTGTTTTTT.

This clonotype was recorded once. The chain uses TRBV27 and TRBJ2-5, with D unclear. CDR3 length equals 15 residues. Trimming removed 5 bases from V and 2 bases from J, with 15 bases in between. The germline V gene encodes CDR1 MNHEY and CDR2 SMNVEV (reference sequence). This chain's CDR3 is CASSPYASKQETQYF. CDR3 in DNA: TGTGCCAGCAGTCCCTACGCCTCAAAACAAGAGACCCAGTACTTC.

The chain couples TRBV15 to TRBJ2-7; D possibly corresponds to TRBD1 (6 bases). The V and J ends lost 5 bases and 2 bases respectively, with 10 bases between them. The length of the CDR3 is 13 residues. The V gene's germline CDR1 is LNHNV and CDR2 YYDKDF (reference sequence). CDR3 DNA sequence: TGTGCCACCAGCCGTGGGGACACCTACGAGCAGTACTTC. Its protein is CATSRGDTYEQYF.

This clonotype was seen more than once but under ten times. CDR3 residues: CSARHTSGGNEQFF. The CDR3 DNA sequence: TGCAGTGCTAGACATACTAGCGGCGGCAATGAGCAGTTCTTC. The J gene is TRBJ2-1, the V gene TRBV20-1, with 8 bases matching TRBD2. Germline CDR1 reads DFQATT; CDR2 reads SNEGSKA (reference sequence). V dropped 2 bases and J dropped 6; count of bases not matched to a gene: 6. This CDR3 has 14 residues.

This clonotype turned up a few times. This chain links TRBV20-1 with TRBJ1-1; D unclear. V lost 3 bases, J lost 5 bases, and 13 bases lay in between. Germline CDR1 and CDR2: DFQATT and SNEGSKA (reference sequence). The CDR3 has 13 amino acids. The CDR3 nucleotides read TGCAGTGCTAGTCGCAGGAGAAATACTGAAGCTTTCTTT. Protein sequence: CSASRRRNTEAFF.

This clonotype was observed a few times. The rearrangement links TRBV28 to TRBJ1-1, with 8 bases aligning to TRBD1. Per the germline V gene, CDR1 is MDHEN and CDR2 is SYDVKM. Trimming removed 6 bases from V and 3 bases from J; junction bases left unmatched: 6. The CDR3 runs to 14 residues. The CDR3 reads CASRTGQGYTEAFF. The CDR3 DNA is TGTGCCAGCAGAACTGGACAGGGATACACTGAAGCTTTCTTT.

This rearrangement joins TRBV5-4 to TRBJ2-7; 8 bases are shared with TRBD1. This CDR3 spans 15 amino acids. Germline loops: CDR1 SGHNT, CDR2 YYREEE (reference sequence). The junction had 8 bases not matched to a gene; V was cut back by 1 base and J by 5 bases. As DNA, the CDR3 is TGTGCCAGCAGCTTGCAGGGGGCAGCGGTCAACGAGCAGTACTTC. Amino acid sequence: CASSLQGAAVNEQYF.